Following are 9 T cell receptor beta chains from one sample sequenced in a study of T cells in Graves' hyperthyroidism and ophthalmopathy (dated by TCRdb to the late 2010s). The library was made by multiplex PCR. This sample was sequenced with an Illumina HiSeq 2000. The TCR beta CDR3 regions were amplified from the RNA transcripts. A first-round RT-PCR of the TCR CDR3 used the HTBI primer set with the Qiagen OneStep RT-PCR kit. TCRdb took the public reads, trimmed them with fastp at Q25, ran MiXCR for clone calling and kept in-frame beta chains. For every CDR3 protein sequence, its rows merge into one entry that carries the most common genes and DNA. This sample has a few hundred thousand distinct CDR3 sequences in its table, and about 15% of those were observed once. The ten largest clones take up about 33% of the sample. What was sequenced was blood. Source of these receptors: a woman aged 25 to 45 with Graves' hyperthyroidism.

V gene TRBV7-2 combines with J gene TRBJ2-2; TRBD2 matches 11 bases. The CDR3 is 19 residues long. Losses at the gene ends were 7 bases for V and 0 bases for J; bases not matched to a gene: 13. CDR1 is SGHTA, CDR2 FQGNSA, per germline. This chain's CDR3 is CASIPIRGLAESNTGELFF. The CDR3 bases are TGTGCCAGCATCCCAATTCGGGGACTAGCGGAATCGAACACCGGGGAGCTGTTTTTT.

V gene TRBV6-1 combines with J gene TRBJ1-2; 8 bases line up with TRBD1. The CDR3 spans 15 residues. Per germline, CDR1 MNHNS and CDR2 SASEGT. V was clipped by 6 bases and J by 9 bases; unmatched bases: 15. DNA of the CDR3: TGTGCCAGCAGCGACGAGGGGACAGGCTCTTCTAGCTACACCTTC. Translating gives CASSDEGTGSSSYTF.

The chain combines TRBV9 with TRBJ1-1; D is perhaps TRBD1 (5 bases). From germline, CDR1 is SGDLS and CDR2 YYNGEE. This CDR3 spans 14 amino acids. V was shortened by 3 bases and J by 1 base, with 10 bases between the two germline ends. The CDR3 protein is CASSGPTENTEAFF. Written as DNA, the CDR3 is TGTGCCAGCAGCGGACCGACAGAGAACACTGAAGCTTTCTTT.

The chain links TRBV28 to TRBJ2-5; D gene unclear. The CDR3 extends over 10 amino acids. Germline loops: CDR1 MDHEN, CDR2 SYDVKM. The V gene lost 8 bases and the J gene lost 7 bases, with 8 bases spanning the gap. In DNA, the CDR3 is TGTGCCAGCGGACGTATGACCCAGTACTTC. It specifies CASGRMTQYF.

The V and J genes are TRBV6-1 and TRBJ2-1; 12 bases line up with TRBD2. Germline V gene data show CDR1 as MNHNS and CDR2 as SASEGT. J gave up 2 bases and V 4 bases, and 6 bases lay outside the gene matches. CDR3 length: 17 amino acids. The chain's CDR3 is CASSGRTSGEAYNEQFF. In DNA form, the CDR3 reads TGTGCCAGCAGTGGGCGGACTAGCGGGGAGGCCTACAATGAGCAGTTCTTC.

The chain couples TRBV5-1 to TRBJ1-1; no firm D call. The V and J ends lost 0 bases and 2 bases respectively, with 8 bases between them. CDR3 length: 14 amino acids. Germline lookup yields CDR1 SGHRS and CDR2 YFSETQ. This CDR3 reads CASSLAPSNTEAFF. The CDR3 region has the DNA TGCGCCAGCAGCTTGGCTCCCAGCAACACTGAAGCTTTCTTT.

This clonotype was recorded a few times. The genes are TRBV19 and TRBJ1-1; D not certain. Germline CDR1 reads LNHDA; CDR2 reads SQIVND (reference sequence). V lost 9 bases to trimming and J lost 8 bases, with 13 bases between them. The CDR3 runs 11 residues. CDR3 DNA sequence: TGTGCCAGCCGTTATTATCTGGAAGCTTTCTTT. Residues: CASRYYLEAFF.

This clonotype was recorded many times. The chain employs TRBV28 and TRBJ2-7; D remains ambiguous. This CDR3 has 10 residues. With 8 bases removed from V and 6 bases from J, the gap between germline ends came to 8 bases. CDR1 is MDHEN, CDR2 SYDVKM, per germline. CDR3 residues: CASSRVEQYF. In DNA, the CDR3 is TGTGCCAGCTCTAGGGTCGAGCAGTACTTC. The whole variable domain, remainder taken from reference TRBV28 and TRBJ2-7, is DVKVTQSSRYLVKRTGEKVFLECVQDMDHENMFWYRQDPGLGLRLIYFSYDVKMKEKGDIPEGYSVSREKKERFSLILESASTNQTSMYLCASSRVEQYFGPGTRLTVT.

This clonotype showed up many times. The chain links TRBV20-1 to TRBJ2-7; 9 nucleotides agree with TRBD1. This CDR3 region has 16 residues. Trimming at V came to 1 base and at J to 7 bases, leaving 14 bases not matched to a gene. CDR1 is DFQATT and CDR2 is SNEGSKA in the germline V gene (reference sequence). The CDR3 DNA follows: TGCAGTGCTAGAGTCCTCACACCACAGGGGGCGCGTGAGCAGTACTTC. This codes for CSARVLTPQGAREQYF.